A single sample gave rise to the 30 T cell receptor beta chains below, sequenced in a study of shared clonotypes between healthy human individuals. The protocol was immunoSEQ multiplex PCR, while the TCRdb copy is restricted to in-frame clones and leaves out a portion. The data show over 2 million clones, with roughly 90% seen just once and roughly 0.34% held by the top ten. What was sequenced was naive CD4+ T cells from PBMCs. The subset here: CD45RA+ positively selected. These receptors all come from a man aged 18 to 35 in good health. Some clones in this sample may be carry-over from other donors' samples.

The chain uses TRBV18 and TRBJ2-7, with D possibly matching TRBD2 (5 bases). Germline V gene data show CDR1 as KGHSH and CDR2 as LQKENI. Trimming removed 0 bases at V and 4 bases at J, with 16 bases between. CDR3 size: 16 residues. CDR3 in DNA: TGTGCCAGCTCACCACCGGCGCCCCGGGGATCGTACGAGCAGTACTTC. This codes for CASSPPAPRGSYEQYF.

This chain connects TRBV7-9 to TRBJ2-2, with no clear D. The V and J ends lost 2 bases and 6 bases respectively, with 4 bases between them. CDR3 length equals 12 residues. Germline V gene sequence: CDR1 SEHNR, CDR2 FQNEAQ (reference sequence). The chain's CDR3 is CASSLLSGELFF. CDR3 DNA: TGTGCCAGCAGCTTATTGTCCGGGGAGCTGTTTTTT. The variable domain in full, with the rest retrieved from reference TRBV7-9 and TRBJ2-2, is DTGVSQNPRHKITKRGQNVTFRCDPISEHNRLYWYRQTLGQGPEFLTYFQNEAQLEKSRLLSDRFSAERPKGSFSTLEIQRTEQGDSAMYLCASSLLSGELFFGEGSRLTVL.

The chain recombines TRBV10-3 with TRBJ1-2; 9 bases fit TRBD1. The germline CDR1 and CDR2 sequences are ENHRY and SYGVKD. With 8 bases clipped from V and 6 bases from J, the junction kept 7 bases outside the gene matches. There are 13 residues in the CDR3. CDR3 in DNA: TGTGCCATCGCCGAGGGACAGGGCAATGGCTACACCTTC. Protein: CAIAEGQGNGYTF.

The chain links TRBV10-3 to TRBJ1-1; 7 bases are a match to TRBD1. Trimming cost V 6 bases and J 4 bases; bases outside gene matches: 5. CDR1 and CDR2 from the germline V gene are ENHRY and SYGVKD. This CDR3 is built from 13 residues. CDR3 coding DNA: TGTGCCATCAGGGAAGACAGGGCCACTGAAGCTTTCTTT. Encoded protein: CAIREDRATEAFF.

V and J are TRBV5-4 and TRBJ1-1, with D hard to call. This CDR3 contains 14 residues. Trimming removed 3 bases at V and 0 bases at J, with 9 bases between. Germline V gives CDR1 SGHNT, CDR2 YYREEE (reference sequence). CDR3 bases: TGTGCCAGCAGCTCGCTTCGTATGAACACTGAAGCTTTCTTT. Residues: CASSSLRMNTEAFF.

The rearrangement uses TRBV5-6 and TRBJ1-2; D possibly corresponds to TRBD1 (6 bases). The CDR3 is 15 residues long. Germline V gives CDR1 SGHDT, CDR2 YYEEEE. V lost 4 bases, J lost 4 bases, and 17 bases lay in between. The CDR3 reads CASSPASTGFYGYTF. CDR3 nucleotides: TGTGCCAGCAGCCCGGCGAGTACAGGGTTCTATGGCTACACCTTC.

CDR3 nucleotides: TGTGCCAGCAATGCGGTTTCCGCCAAAAACATTCAGTACTTC. Encoded protein: CASNAVSAKNIQYF. The chain recombines TRBV6-5 with TRBJ2-4, with no clear D. The CDR3 spans 14 residues. Looked up from germline, CDR1 is MNHEY and CDR2 is SVGAGI. Trimming removed 7 bases at V and 1 base at J, with 11 bases between.

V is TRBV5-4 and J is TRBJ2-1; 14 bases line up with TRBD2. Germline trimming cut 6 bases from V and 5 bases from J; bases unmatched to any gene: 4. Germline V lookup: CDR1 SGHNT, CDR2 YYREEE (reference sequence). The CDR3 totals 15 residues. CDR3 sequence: CASTTGLAGDNEQFF. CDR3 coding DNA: TGTGCCAGCACAACGGGACTAGCGGGAGACAATGAGCAGTTCTTC.

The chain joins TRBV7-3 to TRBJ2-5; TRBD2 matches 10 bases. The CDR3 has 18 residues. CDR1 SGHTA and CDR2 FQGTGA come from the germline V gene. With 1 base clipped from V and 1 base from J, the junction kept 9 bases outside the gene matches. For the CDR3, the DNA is TGTGCCAGCAGCTTAAACCCCCCACTAGCGGGGATCCAAGAGACCCAGTACTTC. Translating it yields CASSLNPPLAGIQETQYF.

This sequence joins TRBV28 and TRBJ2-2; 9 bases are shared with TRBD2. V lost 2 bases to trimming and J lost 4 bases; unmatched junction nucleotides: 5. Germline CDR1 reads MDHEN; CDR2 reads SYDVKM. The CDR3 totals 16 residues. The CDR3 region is CASSLRREGLTGELFF. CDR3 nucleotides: TGTGCCAGCAGTTTACGGCGGGAGGGCCTCACCGGGGAGCTGTTTTTT.

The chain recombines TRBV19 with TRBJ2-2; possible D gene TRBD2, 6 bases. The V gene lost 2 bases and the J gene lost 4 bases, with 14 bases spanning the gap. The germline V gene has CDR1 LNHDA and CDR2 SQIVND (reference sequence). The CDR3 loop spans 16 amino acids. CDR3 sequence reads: CASSIFHGGITGELFF. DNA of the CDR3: TGTGCCAGTAGTATATTTCACGGCGGGATCACCGGGGAGCTGTTTTTT.

CDR3 loop: CAWTRQGRTEAFF. CDR3 nucleotides: TGTGCCTGGACCCGACAGGGGAGGACTGAAGCTTTCTTT. This chain connects TRBV30 to TRBJ1-1; 8 bases line up with TRBD1. CDR3 length equals 13 residues. Trimming cost V 4 bases and J 5 bases; bases outside gene matches: 6. Germline CDR1 reads GTSNPN; CDR2 reads SVGIG (reference sequence).

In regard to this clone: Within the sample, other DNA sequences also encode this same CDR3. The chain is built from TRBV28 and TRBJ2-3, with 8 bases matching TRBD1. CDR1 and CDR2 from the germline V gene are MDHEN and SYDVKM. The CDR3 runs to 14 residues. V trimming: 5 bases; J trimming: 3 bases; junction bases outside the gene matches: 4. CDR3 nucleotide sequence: TGTGCCAGCAGTCCAACAGGGGGAACAGATACGCAGTATTTT. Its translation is CASSPTGGTDTQYF.

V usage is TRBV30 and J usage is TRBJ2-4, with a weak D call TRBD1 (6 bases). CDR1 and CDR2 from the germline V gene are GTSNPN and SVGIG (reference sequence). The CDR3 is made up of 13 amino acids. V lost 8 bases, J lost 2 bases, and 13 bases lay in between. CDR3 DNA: TGTGCCCTAAAGGGGGTAACCAAAAACATTCAGTACTTC. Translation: CALKGVTKNIQYF.

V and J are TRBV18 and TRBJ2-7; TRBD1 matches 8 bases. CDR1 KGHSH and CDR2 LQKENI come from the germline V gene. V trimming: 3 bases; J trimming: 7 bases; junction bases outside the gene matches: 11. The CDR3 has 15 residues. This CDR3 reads CASSPQGATGREQYF. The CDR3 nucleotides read TGTGCCAGCTCACCCCAGGGGGCCACGGGGAGGGAGCAGTACTTC.

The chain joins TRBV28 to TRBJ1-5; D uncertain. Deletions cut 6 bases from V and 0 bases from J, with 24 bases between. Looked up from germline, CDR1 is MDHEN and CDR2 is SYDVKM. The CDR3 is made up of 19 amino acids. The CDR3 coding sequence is TGTGCCAGCAGGGCCCCAGGTGGCAATTCAAGGTATAGCAATCAGCCCCAGCATTTT. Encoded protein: CASRAPGGNSRYSNQPQHF.

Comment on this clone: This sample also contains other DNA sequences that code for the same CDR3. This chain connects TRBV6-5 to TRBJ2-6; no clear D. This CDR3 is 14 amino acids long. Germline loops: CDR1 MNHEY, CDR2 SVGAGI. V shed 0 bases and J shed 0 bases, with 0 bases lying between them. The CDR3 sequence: CASSYSSGANVLTF. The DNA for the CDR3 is TGTGCCAGCAGTTACTCCTCTGGGGCCAACGTCCTGACTTTC.

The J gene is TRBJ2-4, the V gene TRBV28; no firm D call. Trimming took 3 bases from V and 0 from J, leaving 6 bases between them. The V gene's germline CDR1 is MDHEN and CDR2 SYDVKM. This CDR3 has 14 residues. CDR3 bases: TGTGCCAGCAGTTTCGGCCTAGCCAAAAACATTCAGTACTTC. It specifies CASSFGLAKNIQYF.

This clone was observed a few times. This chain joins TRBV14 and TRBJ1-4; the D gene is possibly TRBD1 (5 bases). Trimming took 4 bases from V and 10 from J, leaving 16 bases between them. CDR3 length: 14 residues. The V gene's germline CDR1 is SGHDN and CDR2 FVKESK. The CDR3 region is CASSPSTWGGKLFF. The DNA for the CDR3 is TGTGCCAGCAGCCCTTCAACGTGGGGGGGAAAACTGTTTTTT. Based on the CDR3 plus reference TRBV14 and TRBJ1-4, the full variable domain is EAGVTQFPSHSVIEKGQTVTLRCDPISGHDNLYWYRRVMGKEIKFLLHFVKESKQDESGMPNNRFLAERTGGTYSTLKVQPAELEDSGVYFCASSPSTWGGKLFFGSGTQLSVL.

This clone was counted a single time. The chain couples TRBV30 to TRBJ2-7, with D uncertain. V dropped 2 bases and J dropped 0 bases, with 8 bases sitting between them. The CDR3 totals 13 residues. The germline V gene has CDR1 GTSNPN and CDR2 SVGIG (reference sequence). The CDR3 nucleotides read TGTGCCTGGAGTCCCCCTGCCTCCTACGAGCAGTACTTC. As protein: CAWSPPASYEQYF.

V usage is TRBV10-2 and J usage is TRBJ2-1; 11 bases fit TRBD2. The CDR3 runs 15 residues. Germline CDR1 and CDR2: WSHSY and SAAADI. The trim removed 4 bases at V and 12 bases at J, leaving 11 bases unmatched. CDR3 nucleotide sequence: TGCGCCAGCAGTGGAACCGGGACTAGCGGAAAAAGGCAGTTCTTC. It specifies CASSGTGTSGKRQFF.

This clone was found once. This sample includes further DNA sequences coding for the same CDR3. CDR3 protein: CASSLDTEAFF. DNA of the CDR3: TGTGCCAGCAGCTTGGATACTGAAGCTTTCTTT. The chain joins TRBV5-4 to TRBJ1-1, with D uncertain. The V gene lost 0 bases and the J gene lost 5 bases, with 2 bases spanning the gap. Germline CDR1 reads SGHNT; CDR2 reads YYREEE (reference sequence). The CDR3 length is 11 residues.

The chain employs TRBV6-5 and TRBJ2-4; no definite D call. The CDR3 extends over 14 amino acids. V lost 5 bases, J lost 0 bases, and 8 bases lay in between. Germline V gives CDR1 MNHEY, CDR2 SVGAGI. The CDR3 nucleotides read TGTGCCAGCAGTAGTGTCTTAGCCAAAAACATTCAGTACTTC. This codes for CASSSVLAKNIQYF.

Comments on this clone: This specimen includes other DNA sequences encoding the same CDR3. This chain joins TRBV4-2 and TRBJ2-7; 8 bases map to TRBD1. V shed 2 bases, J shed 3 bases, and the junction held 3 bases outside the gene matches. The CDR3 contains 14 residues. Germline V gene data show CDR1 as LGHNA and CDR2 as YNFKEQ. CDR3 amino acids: CASSQQGQDYEQYF. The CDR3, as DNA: TGTGCCAGCAGCCAACAGGGACAGGACTACGAGCAGTACTTC.

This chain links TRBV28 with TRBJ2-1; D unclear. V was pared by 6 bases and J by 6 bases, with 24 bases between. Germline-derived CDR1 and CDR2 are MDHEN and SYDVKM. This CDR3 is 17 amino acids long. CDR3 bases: TGTGCCAGCAGCTTTGATATATCCGGCCCCTGGGGCAATGAGCAGTTCTTC. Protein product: CASSFDISGPWGNEQFF.

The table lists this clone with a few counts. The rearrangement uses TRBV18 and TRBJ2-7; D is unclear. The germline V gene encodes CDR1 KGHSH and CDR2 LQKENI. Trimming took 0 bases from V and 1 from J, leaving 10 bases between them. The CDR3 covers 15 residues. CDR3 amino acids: CASSPPGKVSYEQYF. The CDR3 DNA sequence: TGTGCCAGCTCACCACCGGGGAAGGTTTCCTACGAGCAGTACTTC.

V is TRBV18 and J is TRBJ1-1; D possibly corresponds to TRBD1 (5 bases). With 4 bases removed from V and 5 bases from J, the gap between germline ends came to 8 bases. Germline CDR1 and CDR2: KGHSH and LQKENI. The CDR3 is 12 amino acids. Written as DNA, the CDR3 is TGTGCCAGCTCACTTCGACAGACTGAAGCTTTCTTT. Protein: CASSLRQTEAFF.

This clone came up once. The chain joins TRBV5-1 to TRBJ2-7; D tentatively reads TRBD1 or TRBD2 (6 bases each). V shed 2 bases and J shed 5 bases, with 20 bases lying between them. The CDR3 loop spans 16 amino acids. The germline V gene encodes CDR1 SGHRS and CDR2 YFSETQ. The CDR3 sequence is CASSFQLQGGGDEQYF. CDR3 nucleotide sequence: TGCGCCAGCAGCTTCCAACTACAGGGAGGAGGAGACGAGCAGTACTTC.

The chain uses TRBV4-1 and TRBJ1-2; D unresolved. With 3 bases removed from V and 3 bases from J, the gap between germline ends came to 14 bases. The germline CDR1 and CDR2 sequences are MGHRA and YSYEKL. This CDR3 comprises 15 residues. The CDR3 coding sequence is TGCGCCAGCAGCCATCTTTCCCGATTGGACTATGGCTACACCTTC. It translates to CASSHLSRLDYGYTF.

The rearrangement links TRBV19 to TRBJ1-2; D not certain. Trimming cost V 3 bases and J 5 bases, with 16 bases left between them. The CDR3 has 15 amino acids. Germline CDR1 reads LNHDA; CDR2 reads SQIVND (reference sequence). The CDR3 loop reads CASSMGSLGSYGYTF. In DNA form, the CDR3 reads TGTGCCAGTAGTATGGGCAGTCTCGGGAGTTATGGCTACACCTTC.